This TCR beta chain derives from a study of T cell clonotyping in hematopoietic cell transplantation. Overall study findings and caveats: Pathologically expanded recipient clonotypes increased progressively from day 30 to day 180 as diversity fell. Broader posttransplant TCR repertoire diversity was predicted by graft donor and pretransplant recipient Inverse Simpson Index values. Cells were unsorted, so CD4 and CD8 contributions were not separated. Few recipient clonotypes overlapped donors; over 95% were de novo at given depth.

Sequenced by immunoSEQ multiplex PCR; TCRdb stores in-frame clones only, minus some. The sample contains over a thousand clones, approximately 97% of which appear only once. Note on this clone: What it binds is not known.

The sequence was collected from a male patient aged 50 or older who had an allogeneic stem cell transplant from a related donor, so the T cells may come from the graft donor. Some clones in this sample may be carry-over from other donors' samples. Sequenced here: PBMCs, sampled 180 days after allogeneic stem cell transplant.

The CDR3 reads CASRPQGEVQPQHF. CDR3 in DNA: TGTGCCAGCAGGCCCCAGGGGGAAGTTCAGCCCCAGCATTTT. The chain couples TRBV6-5 to TRBJ1-5; 7 bases match TRBD1. The CDR3 contains 14 residues. The germline CDR1 and CDR2 sequences are MNHEY and SVGAGI. The V and J ends lost 6 bases and 6 bases, in that order; junction bases with no gene match: 8.